What follows describes a single TCR beta chain. Its antigen has not been determined. No base-level quality is on record; no much larger clone is a single base apart. The library was built by means of the immunoSEQ multiplex PCR assay. For the multiplex PCR, a mixture combining 60 forward primers for TCR Vbeta segments and 13 reverse primers for TCR Jbeta segments was used. Amplification of the CDR3 region of rearranged TCR beta genes was performed with a multiplex PCR assay on genomic DNA. On the Illumina HiSeq System, the amplified TCR beta libraries were sequenced as 87-base-pair reads. As for how the authors treated the data: Across the 500 to 700 repertoires, a later analysis counted roughly 84 million unique TCR beta chains, some 11 million of which were shared by at least two donors. Raw reads were error-corrected and collapsed into unique sequences with a nearest-neighbor algorithm that merged closely related sequences to remove PCR and sequencing errors. V, D and J gene segments were assigned by aligning CDR3 sequences to IMGT reference sequences. For a sequence to be retained, at least a six-nucleotide match to both a V gene segment and a J gene segment was required. Rearrangements were classified as productive when the CDR3 lacked stop codons and remained in frame with V and J, and all other rearrangements were classified as non-productive. Following IMGT convention, CDR3 was defined as the stretch from the second conserved V-encoded cysteine to the conserved J-encoded phenylalanine. Sequences without an unambiguous match to a single V gene segment were excluded from the earlier analysis of about 630 of the donors. An earlier analysis of 587 of the donors called V segments functional above 56.7% productive rearrangements and segregating when the between-donor standard deviation exceeded 5%. A statistical classification framework was developed to diagnose cytomegalovirus status using the catalog of TCR beta chain sequences. A later analysis assigned V and J genes by comparing TCR nucleotide sequences with IMGT/GENE-DB human TR gene sequences. The TCRdist pipeline was used in a later analysis to assign CDR3 sequences and most-parsimonious VDJ recombination scenarios. A later analysis defined each TCR beta chain by its CDR3 amino acid sequence plus V-gene family, and excluded reads lacking a unique V-gene family. A later analysis removed several hundred highly shared, low-generation-probability nucleotide sequences to deal with suspected cross-contamination and a sequencing artifact. In a later analysis, a clonal expansion index was calculated for each public chain from normalized within-repertoire ranks of inferred template counts. Generation probabilities in a later analysis came from a VDJ recombination model fitted to out-of-frame rearrangements, and those results were checked against IGoR. In a later analysis, hypergeometric tests were used to score TCR-TCR, TCR-HLA and TCR-CMV co-occurrence, with a repertoire-size bias correction applied to TCR pairs. To estimate false discovery rates, a later analysis permuted the HLA or CMV assignments 20 times. In a later analysis, co-occurring TCRs were grouped using DBSCAN, and TCRdist sequence similarity was added for clustering within HLA-allele-positive subsets. For co-occurrence clustering, repertoires with fewer than 30,000 or more than 120,000 public chains were excluded, along with roughly 5 repertoires with anomalous nucleotide sharing. TCRdb obtained this table from immuneACCESS and retained in-frame rearrangements with V and J assigned. These tables miss some clones; where compared with another copy, unresolved V genes account for less than half of the shortfall, and the remainder is unexplained. That table furnishes V, J and clone size, whereas the DNA furnished D and trimming. The sample includes fewer than 250,000 clones, with more than 60% observed a single time. The top ten clonotypes cover approximately 2% of the sample.

From its cysteine to its phenylalanine, the CDR3 spans 16 amino acids. Solely the CDR3 DNA is kept, with 48 bases framed from the first base. The germline V gene gives CDR1 as LGHNA and CDR2 as YNFKEQ. The germline V end is reduced by 1 base and the J end by 3 bases; junction bases left unmatched: 6. The cohort was made up of 500 to 800 healthy bone marrow donors. Cohort members were all nominally healthy when sampled, although unrecorded immune exposures were likely present. The donor was CMV seropositive and belonged to the group of 250 to 300 seropositive cohort members. A peripheral blood sample was provided by each donor, and peripheral blood mononuclear cells were used for TCR beta sequencing. Genomic DNA was extracted from the blood cell samples with the Qiagen DNeasy Blood Extraction Kit. The data belong to a study of cytomegalovirus exposure and HLA in healthy donors (dated by TCRdb to the late 2010s). Regarding the research as a whole: An earlier analysis of a few hundred of the donors reported under 300 Gb of sequence data and 117 million unique TCR beta sequences obtained from some 170 million T cells. A later genetic analysis used genome-wide SNP genotypes for 398 of the 666 donors, treating that subset as a discovery cohort. All discovery cohort repertoires had been generated using a single sequencing platform. About 280 gigabases of sequencing data and 70 million to 95 million unique TCR sequences made up an early release that covered nearly 650 HLA-typed donors. The study profiled the T cell repertoires of more than 500 subjects by immunosequencing and related them to cytomegalovirus serostatus. A few DR-DQ haplotypes were treated as single units for association and clustering because of strong linkage in the cohort. Among under 450 genotyped donors of the cohort, an average of 235,054 unique TCR beta nucleotide sequences were sequenced per donor, around 18% of them non-productive. HLA typing included class I and class II loci at four-digit resolution. A later analysis re-examined previously published TCR beta repertoires from 600 to 700 donors and added high-resolution HLA genotyping to investigate patterns of TCR occurrence. Besides the first cohort of approximately 670 subjects, a separate validation cohort made up of about 120 different subjects was used. In an earlier analysis of 587 of the donors, high-throughput TCR beta sequencing was used to judge whether each TCR beta V gene segment behaved as functional or pseudogenic. Rather than drawing on any new phenotypic data, the later analysis identified candidate immune exposures from TCR beta sequences and the way those sequences occurred across donors. Of the approximately 400 genotyped donors, approximately 83% fell in the genetic ancestry cluster associated with self-reported Caucasian donors. The study combined high-throughput TCR immunosequencing, statistical association of individual TCRs with disease status, and machine learning to predict cytomegalovirus infection status. The number of donors typed differed by locus, with roughly 629-640 for A, B, C, DRB1 and DQB1, 522 for DQA1, 606 for DPA1, and some 450 for DPB1. Alongside the repertoire data, information on donor age, sex, ethnicity and CMV serostatus was compiled. The study was designed to test whether signatures of past pathogen exposure could be identified by cataloging public T cell receptors.

The paper as a whole reports these results and caveats: The only immune exposure information available for the cohort was CMV serostatus. A later analysis found that HLA-associated TCR beta chains were more clonally expanded and had lower generation probabilities than equally common non-associated chains. In a later analysis, several top co-occurrence clusters were reported to appear linked to parvovirus B19, influenza, CMV and Epstein-Barr virus. According to a later genetic analysis, donors in an Asian-associated ancestry cluster had fewer N-insertions in productive TCRs than the approximately 700-donor mean. Across donors, most TCR sequences were observed very rarely, whereas some public TCRs were present in many individuals. Seventeen rarely observed V segments, including chromosome 9 orphons, were excluded from the earlier analysis of some 590 of the donors because counts were too low. It was suggested by the authors that the approach could potentially be generalized to other disease states and immunological phenotypes. This cohort had only TCR beta chains sequenced, and the lack of alpha or paired-chain data limited which features could be detected. A further reported finding was that TCR beta sequences accurately predicted the HLA-A and HLA-B alleles for most subjects in the first cohort. Correlated functional status among segregating V segments might be attributable to linkage disequilibrium, but an unknown experimental factor could not be ruled out. When HLA alleles, especially DR and DQ, strongly co-occurred, TCR associations were difficult to assign to individual alleles. An earlier analysis of approximately 530 of the donors showed that most TCR beta V segments appeared in productive rearrangements either about 87% or about 30% of the time, which broadly matched IMGT annotations. An association between a missense DCLRE1C variant and V-gene and J-gene trimming of TCR beta chains was found in a later genetic analysis and replicated in an independent cohort. The classifier was reported to diagnose cytomegalovirus status with high specificity and sensitivity in both the original cohort and the validation cohort. A cluster of highly shared sequence variants was judged likely to be a technical artifact of the sequencing pipeline. Some IMGT-functional V segments, including TRBV6-2 and TRBV6-3, could not be distinguished by the 87-base-pair reads and were therefore excluded. In a later analysis, most CMV-associated TCR beta chains were found to appear HLA-restricted, with HLA associations seemingly driven largely by CMV exposure. The study listed approximately 150 TCR beta chains as associated with cytomegalovirus. The presence/absence analyses assumed that sequencing depth was roughly uniform across donors, and that assumption may not be true. A later analysis found that TCR association rates varied across HLA loci, with DRB1 alleles showing the most associated TCRs and HLA-C alleles the fewest. At a false discovery rate of 0.05, a later analysis linked under 20,000 TCR beta sequences to specific HLA alleles. Because some donors lacked HLA typing at each locus, the association tests relied only on the typed subset. In vitro tests confirmed that a few of the cytomegalovirus-associated TCR beta chains recognize cytomegalovirus antigens.

Sequencing was done on a sample of PBMCs. The sequence derives from a woman under 40 in good health and CMV-seropositive. Here the chain combines TRBV4-2 and TRBJ2-1, with 7 bases matching TRBD2. For the CDR3, the sequence is CASSQGERDFYNEQFF. The nucleotides read TGTGCCAGCAGCCAAGGGGAGCGGGACTTCTACAATGAGCAGTTCTTC.